Following are 24 T cell receptor beta chains from one sample sequenced in a study of human T cells and chemical hapten exposure. TCRdb independently ran MiXCR on the RACE reads; one entry per CDR3 protein. The sample records around 110,000 distinct CDR3 sequences, 9.5% to 13% being singletons. Regarding time point: patch test 1, 2 weeks after DPC sensitization. Treatment given: therapeutic diphenylcyclopropenone sensitization with weekly scalp DPC. The specimen was whole blood, collected in connection with sensitization to the hapten diphenylcyclopropenone (DPC). Source of these receptors: a woman in her 50s with alopecia areata. Some clones in this sample may be carry-over from other donors' samples.

This clonotype was counted only a few times. This chain connects TRBV20-1 to TRBJ2-3, with 10 bases matching TRBD2. Germline values: CDR1 DFQATT, CDR2 SNEGSKA (reference sequence). The CDR3 has 14 residues. V lost 7 bases to trimming and J lost 1 base; unmatched junction nucleotides: 5. The CDR3 nucleotides are TGCAGTGTGGTAGCGGGAGGCCGCACAGATACGCAGTATTTT. Protein product: CSVVAGGRTDTQYF.

This clonotype has only a few counts. The chain employs TRBV7-2 and TRBJ2-7; 7 bases are a match to TRBD1. Germline CDR1 SGHTA, CDR2 FQGNSA. The CDR3 sequence is 17 residues long. With V trimmed by 5 bases and J by 3 bases, 16 bases remained unmatched. As DNA, the CDR3 is TGTGCCAGCAGCCCTGTCCCGGGACAGCCAGGGGGCTACGAGCAGTACTTC. Protein: CASSPVPGQPGGYEQYF.

This clonotype was seen only a few times. The chain is built from TRBV18 and TRBJ1-1; possible D gene TRBD1, 6 bases. Looked up from germline, CDR1 is KGHSH and CDR2 is LQKENI. The CDR3 length is 15 residues. Trimming cost V 3 bases and J 1 base, with 12 bases left between them. CDR3: CASSPPAGENTEAFF. As DNA, the CDR3 is TGTGCCAGCTCACCCCCAGCAGGGGAGAACACTGAAGCTTTCTTT.

The chain is built from TRBV7-8 and TRBJ2-7; the match to TRBD2 covers 8 bases. Germline-derived CDR1 and CDR2 are SGHVS and FQNEAQ. The CDR3 consists of 14 residues. Trimming removed 3 bases from V and 4 bases from J; junction bases left unmatched: 5. The CDR3, as DNA: TGTGCCAGCAGCTTTAGCGGGATGGAGTACGAGCAGTACTTC. This codes for CASSFSGMEYEQYF. The full variable domain, its missing parts supplied by reference TRBV7-8 and TRBJ2-7, is GAGVSQSPRYKVAKRGQDVALRCDPISGHVSLFWYQQALGQGPEFLTYFQNEAQLDKSGLPSDRFFAERPEGSVSTLKIQRTQQEDSAVYLCASSFSGMEYEQYFGPGTRLTVT.

The chain carries TRBV6-6 and TRBJ1-5; D is possibly TRBD1 (5 bases). The ends were cut back, 4 bases at V and 3 bases at J, with 10 bases in the middle. The CDR3 contains 14 residues. CDR1 is MNHNY and CDR2 is SVGAGI in the germline V gene (reference sequence). The CDR3 DNA reads as TGTGCCAGCAGTTGGGGCAGCCACAATCAGCCCCAGCATTTT. Translating it yields CASSWGSHNQPQHF.

This clonotype has more than one count but fewer than ten. J is TRBJ2-7 and V is TRBV20-1, with D perhaps matching TRBD2 (6 bases). Trimming took 4 bases from V and 2 from J, leaving 15 bases between them. Germline lookup yields CDR1 DFQATT and CDR2 SNEGSKA (reference sequence). The CDR3 covers 14 residues. The CDR3 DNA reads TGCAGTGCTAAGGAGGAACGGGGGACCTACGAGCAGTACTTC. It encodes CSAKEERGTYEQYF.

The table lists this clonotype with many counts. The V gene is TRBV18, the J gene TRBJ1-2; no clear D gene. The germline V and J ends were trimmed by 0 bases and 5 bases, with 19 bases remaining between them. The CDR3 is made up of 17 amino acids. Per the germline V gene, CDR1 is KGHSH and CDR2 is LQKENI. Here the CDR3 DNA reads TGTGCCAGCTCACCACCCGGACTCGGGGAGGTGGGGTATGGCTACACCTTC. It yields the protein CASSPPGLGEVGYGYTF.

This clonotype was counted many times. The chain joins TRBV6-6 to TRBJ1-1; D unclear. The CDR3 has 18 residues. The germline V and J ends were trimmed by 0 bases and 1 base, with 18 bases remaining between them. CDR1 and CDR2 from the germline V gene are MNHNY and SVGAGI (reference sequence). The CDR3 spells CASSYSNLDQLTNTEAFF. The CDR3 DNA sequence: TGTGCCAGCAGTTACTCGAATCTGGATCAGTTGACGAACACTGAAGCTTTCTTT.

This clonotype has at least ten counts. The J gene is TRBJ2-3, the V gene TRBV7-2; weak D call: TRBD2 (7 bases). The CDR3 has 16 residues. With 1 base removed from V and 4 bases from J, the gap between germline ends came to 15 bases. Germline CDR1 is SGHTA and CDR2 is FQGNSA. CDR3 residues: CASSLGGGSPPDTQYF. DNA of the CDR3: TGTGCCAGCAGCTTAGGCGGGGGCAGTCCACCAGATACGCAGTATTTT.

The genes are TRBV10-1 and TRBJ2-1; no definite D call. Germline values: CDR1 WNHNN, CDR2 SYGVQD (reference sequence). The CDR3 length is 18 residues. Between the trimmed V and J ends, which lost 3 bases and 6 bases, there was a span of 24 bases. In DNA, the CDR3 is TGCGCCAGCAGTGACAATCCAGGATACAACGGAAAACGCAATGAGCAGTTCTTC. Translating gives CASSDNPGYNGKRNEQFF.

This clonotype was observed a few times. CDR3 loop: CSVDLASGSDEQYF. CDR3 nucleotides: TGCAGCGTTGACTTGGCTAGCGGGAGCGACGAGCAGTACTTC. The genes are TRBV29-1 and TRBJ2-7; 10 positions match TRBD2. The germline gives CDR1 SQVTM, CDR2 ANQGSEA. CDR3 length: 14 residues. J was trimmed by 5 bases and V by 3 bases; bases with no gene match: 7.

This clonotype turned up a few times. This chain uses TRBV20-1 with TRBJ2-3, with a possible D match to TRBD2 (7 bases). The CDR3 is 16 residues long. Trimming pared 6 bases from V and 4 bases from J, leaving 23 bases between. Germline CDR1 DFQATT, CDR2 SNEGSKA (reference sequence). Here the CDR3 DNA reads TGCAGTGCGCAGCTTACGGGGGGCGGCCTGCCAGATACGCAGTATTTT. It codes for CSAQLTGGGLPDTQYF.

This clonotype has a count of ten or more. The chain combines TRBV7-8 with TRBJ2-1; 9 positions agree with TRBD1. The CDR3 is 16 residues long. V lost 5 bases, J lost 6 bases, and 11 bases stayed unmatched. Germline V gives CDR1 SGHVS, CDR2 FQNEAQ. In DNA form, the CDR3 reads TGTGCCAGCAGCCCCATGGGACAGGGTACTTTCAATGAGCAGTTCTTC. It encodes CASSPMGQGTFNEQFF.

The chain joins TRBV12-3 or TRBV12-4 to TRBJ2-1; D might be TRBD1 or TRBD2, each matching 6 bases. V was shortened by 7 bases and J by 1 base, with 23 bases between the two germline ends. This CDR3 comprises 18 residues. The CDR3 DNA reads TGTGCCAGCACTGGATACTATGGGGGGCTGAAATCCTACAATGAGCAGTTCTTC. Its translation is CASTGYYGGLKSYNEQFF.

A few counts support this clonotype. This CDR3 reads CASSLAEGSTEAFF. The CDR3 nucleotides read TGTGCCAGCAGCTTAGCGGAGGGGAGCACTGAAGCTTTCTTT. This chain uses TRBV7-7 with TRBJ1-1; maybe TRBD1 (5 bases). V was shortened by 0 bases and J by 4 bases, with 9 bases between the two germline ends. CDR1 and CDR2 from the germline V gene are SSHAT and FNYEAQ (reference sequence). The CDR3 sequence is 14 residues long. Looking up the rest from reference TRBV7-7 and TRBJ1-1 gives the full variable domain: GAGVSQSPRYKVTKRGQDVTLRCDPISSHATLYWYQQALGQGPEFLTYFNYEAQPDKSGLPSDRFSAERPEGSISTLTIQRTEQRDSAMYRCASSLAEGSTEAFFGQGTRLTVV.

A few counts support this clonotype. The CDR3 DNA reads as TGCAGCGTTGGGGGACAGGGATCCCATACGCAGTATTTT. This sequence encodes CSVGGQGSHTQYF. The V and J genes are TRBV29-1 and TRBJ2-3, with 9 bases identical to TRBD1. Trimming cost V 4 bases and J 7 bases; bases outside gene matches: 6. The CDR3 runs 13 residues. Germline CDR1 reads SQVTM; CDR2 reads ANQGSEA.

This clonotype came up many times. The chain employs TRBV12-3 or TRBV12-4 and TRBJ2-7, with no clear D. This CDR3 is 12 amino acids long. V was cut by 3 bases and J by 1 base, with 4 bases left in between. The CDR3 region is CASSFGSYEQYF. As DNA, the CDR3 is TGTGCCAGCAGTTTTGGGTCCTACGAGCAGTACTTC.

The chain employs TRBV29-1 and TRBJ2-7; TRBD2 agrees at 7 bases. Germline-derived CDR1 and CDR2 are SQVTM and ANQGSEA. The trim removed 4 bases at V and 8 bases at J, leaving 8 bases unmatched. The CDR3 extends over 12 amino acids. The CDR3 coding sequence is TGCAGCGTTGCTGAGGGAGGGGTGAAGCAGTACTTC. It is translated as CSVAEGGVKQYF.

This clonotype has a count of ten or more. V is TRBV5-1 and J is TRBJ1-1; TRBD1 might be the D (5 bases). V shed 0 bases and J shed 0 bases, with 6 bases lying between them. The CDR3 runs to 14 residues. Per germline, CDR1 SGHRS and CDR2 YFSETQ. In DNA, the CDR3 is TGCGCCAGCAGCTTGGACAGGTTGAACACTGAAGCTTTCTTT. This codes for CASSLDRLNTEAFF.

This clonotype was counted a few times. The chain is built from TRBV12-3 or TRBV12-4 and TRBJ2-2; D gene unclear. This CDR3 comprises 12 residues. The V gene lost 3 bases and the J gene lost 4 bases, with 3 bases spanning the gap. This chain's CDR3 is CASSFRTGELFF. In DNA, the CDR3 is TGTGCCAGCAGTTTCCGCACCGGGGAGCTGTTTTTT.

This chain joins TRBV14 and TRBJ2-1; weak D call: TRBD2 (5 bases). The germline V gene encodes CDR1 SGHDN and CDR2 FVKESK. V gave up 4 bases and J gave up 9 bases, with 13 bases separating them. This CDR3 spans 13 amino acids. The CDR3 here is CASSLGPAGEQFF. The DNA of the CDR3 is TGTGCCAGCAGCCTCGGACCGGCGGGTGAGCAGTTCTTC.

The chain is built from TRBV4-1 and TRBJ1-6; 9 bases line up with TRBD1. CDR1 and CDR2 from the germline V gene are MGHRA and YSYEKL. The length of the CDR3 is 16 residues. V trimming: 4 bases; J trimming: 9 bases; junction bases outside the gene matches: 10. CDR3 nucleotides: TGCGCCAGCAGCCTTACAGGGGGCGGAGATATTTCACCCCTCCACTTT. This translates into CASSLTGGGDISPLHF.

The chain has TRBV7-9 and TRBJ2-4, with 10 bases fitting TRBD2. J was trimmed by 4 bases and V by 1 base; bases with no gene match: 7. Germline loops: CDR1 SEHNR, CDR2 FQNEAQ (reference sequence). CDR3 length: 17 amino acids. Written as DNA, the CDR3 is TGTGCCAGCAGCTTAGATGCTAGCGGGAGAAATAAAAACATTCAGTACTTC. It codes for CASSLDASGRNKNIQYF.

This clonotype occurred many times. The chain is built from TRBV7-6 and TRBJ2-5, with D uncertain. The CDR3 runs to 15 residues. V shed 1 base and J shed 7 bases, with 16 bases lying between them. The V gene's germline CDR1 is SGHVS and CDR2 FNYEAQ. The CDR3 region is CASSLGSTVTVTQYF. Here the CDR3 DNA reads TGTGCCAGCAGCTTAGGAAGCACGGTTACTGTGACCCAGTACTTC. The full variable domain, completed using reference TRBV7-6 and TRBJ2-5, is GAGVSQSPRYKVTKRGQDVALRCDPISGHVSLYWYRQALGQGPEFLTYFNYEAQQDKSGLPNDRFSAERPEGSISTLTIQRTEQRDSAMYRCASSLGSTVTVTQYFGPGTRLLVL.